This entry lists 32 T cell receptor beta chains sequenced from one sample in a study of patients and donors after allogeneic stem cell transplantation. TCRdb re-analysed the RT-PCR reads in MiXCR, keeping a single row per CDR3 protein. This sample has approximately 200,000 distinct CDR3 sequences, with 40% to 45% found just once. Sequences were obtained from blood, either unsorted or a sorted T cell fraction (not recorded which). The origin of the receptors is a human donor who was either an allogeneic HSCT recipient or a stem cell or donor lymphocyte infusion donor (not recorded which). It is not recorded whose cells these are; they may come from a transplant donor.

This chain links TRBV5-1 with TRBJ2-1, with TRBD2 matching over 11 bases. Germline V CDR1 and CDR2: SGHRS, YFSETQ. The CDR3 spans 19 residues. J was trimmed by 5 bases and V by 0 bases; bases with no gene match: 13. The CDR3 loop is CASSLEGSFGTSGNNEQFF. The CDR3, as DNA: TGCGCCAGCAGCTTGGAAGGGAGTTTCGGGACTAGCGGCAACAATGAGCAGTTCTTC.

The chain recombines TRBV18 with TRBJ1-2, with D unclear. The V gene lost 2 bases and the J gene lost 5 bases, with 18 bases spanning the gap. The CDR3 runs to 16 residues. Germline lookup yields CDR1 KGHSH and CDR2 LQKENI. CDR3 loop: CASSPSAGPGGYGYTF. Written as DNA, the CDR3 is TGTGCCAGCTCACCAAGCGCAGGCCCCGGAGGATATGGCTACACCTTC.

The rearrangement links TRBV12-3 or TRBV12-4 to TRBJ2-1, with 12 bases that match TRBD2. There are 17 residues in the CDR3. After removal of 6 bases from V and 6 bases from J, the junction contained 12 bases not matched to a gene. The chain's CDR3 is CASRYPQTSGSINEQFF. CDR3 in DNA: TGTGCCAGCAGATACCCCCAGACTAGCGGGAGTATCAATGAGCAGTTCTTC.

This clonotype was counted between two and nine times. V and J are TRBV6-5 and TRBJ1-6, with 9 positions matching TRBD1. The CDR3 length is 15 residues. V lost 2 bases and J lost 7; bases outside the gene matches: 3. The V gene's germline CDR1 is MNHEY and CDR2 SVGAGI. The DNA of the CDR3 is TGTGCCAGCAGTTACGGTGGACAGGGGAATTCACCCCTCCACTTT. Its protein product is CASSYGGQGNSPLHF.

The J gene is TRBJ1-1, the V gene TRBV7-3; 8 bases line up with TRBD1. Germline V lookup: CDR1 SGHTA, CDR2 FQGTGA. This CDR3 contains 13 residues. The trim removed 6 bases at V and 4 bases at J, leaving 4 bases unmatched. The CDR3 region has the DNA TGTGCCAGCAGGTCCACAGGGGGCACTGAAGCTTTCTTT. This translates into CASRSTGGTEAFF.

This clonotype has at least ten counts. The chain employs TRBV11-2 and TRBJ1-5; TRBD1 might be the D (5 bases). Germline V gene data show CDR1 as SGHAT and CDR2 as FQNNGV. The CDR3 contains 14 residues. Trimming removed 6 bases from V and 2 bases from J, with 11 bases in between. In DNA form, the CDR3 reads TGTGCCAGCAGTTTGGCGGGGGGCAATCAGCCCCAGCATTTT. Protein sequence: CASSLAGGNQPQHF.

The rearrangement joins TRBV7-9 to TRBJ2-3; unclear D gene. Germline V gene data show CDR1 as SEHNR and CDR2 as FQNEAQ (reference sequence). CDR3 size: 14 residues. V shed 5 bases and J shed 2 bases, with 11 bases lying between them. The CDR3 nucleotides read TGTGCCAGCAGCCTACCGGTACTCACAGATACGCAGTATTTT. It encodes CASSLPVLTDTQYF.

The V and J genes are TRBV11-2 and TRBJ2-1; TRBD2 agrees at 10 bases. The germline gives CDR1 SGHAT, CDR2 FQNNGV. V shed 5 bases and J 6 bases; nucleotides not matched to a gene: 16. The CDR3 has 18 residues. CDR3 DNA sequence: TGTGCCAGCAGCCCAAAGACTAGCGGGTCCTTCGGGGGCAATGAGCAGTTCTTC. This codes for CASSPKTSGSFGGNEQFF.

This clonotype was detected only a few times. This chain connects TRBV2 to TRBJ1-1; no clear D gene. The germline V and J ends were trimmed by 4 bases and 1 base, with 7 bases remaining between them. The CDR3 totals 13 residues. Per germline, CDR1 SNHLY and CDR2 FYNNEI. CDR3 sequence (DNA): TGTGCCAGCAGTGGCGCTAAGAACACTGAAGCTTTCTTT. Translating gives CASSGAKNTEAFF.

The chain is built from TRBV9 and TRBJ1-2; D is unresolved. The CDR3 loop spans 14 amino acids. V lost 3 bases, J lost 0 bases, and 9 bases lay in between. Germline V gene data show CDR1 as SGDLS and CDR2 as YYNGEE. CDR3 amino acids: CASSGAGANYGYTF. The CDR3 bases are TGTGCCAGCAGCGGGGCCGGAGCTAACTATGGCTACACCTTC.

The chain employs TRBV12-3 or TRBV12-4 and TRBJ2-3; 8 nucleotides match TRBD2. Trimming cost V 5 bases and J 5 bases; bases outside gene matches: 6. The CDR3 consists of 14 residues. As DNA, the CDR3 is TGTGCCAGCAGTGATAGCGGGACGGTAGATACGCAGTATTTT. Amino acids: CASSDSGTVDTQYF.

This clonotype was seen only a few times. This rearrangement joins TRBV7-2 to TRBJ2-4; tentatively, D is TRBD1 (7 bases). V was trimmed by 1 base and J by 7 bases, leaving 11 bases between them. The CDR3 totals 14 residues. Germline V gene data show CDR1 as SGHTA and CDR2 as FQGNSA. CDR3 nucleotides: TGTGCCAGCAGCTTAGTCCCAGGGGGGAACATTCAGTACTTC. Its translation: CASSLVPGGNIQYF.

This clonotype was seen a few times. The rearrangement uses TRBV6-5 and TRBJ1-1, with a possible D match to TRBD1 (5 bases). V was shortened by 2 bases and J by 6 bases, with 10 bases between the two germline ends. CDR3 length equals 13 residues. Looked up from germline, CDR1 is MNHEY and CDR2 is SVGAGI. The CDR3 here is CASSYGGAPEAFF. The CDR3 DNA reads TGTGCCAGCAGTTACGGGGGAGCCCCTGAAGCTTTCTTT.

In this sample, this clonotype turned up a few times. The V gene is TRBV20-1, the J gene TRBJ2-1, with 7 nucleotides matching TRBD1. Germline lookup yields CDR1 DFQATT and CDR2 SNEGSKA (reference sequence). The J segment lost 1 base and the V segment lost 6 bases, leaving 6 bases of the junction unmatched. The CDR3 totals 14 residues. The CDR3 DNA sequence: TGCAGTGCCGACAGGGCTGTATCCTACAATGAGCAGTTCTTC. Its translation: CSADRAVSYNEQFF.

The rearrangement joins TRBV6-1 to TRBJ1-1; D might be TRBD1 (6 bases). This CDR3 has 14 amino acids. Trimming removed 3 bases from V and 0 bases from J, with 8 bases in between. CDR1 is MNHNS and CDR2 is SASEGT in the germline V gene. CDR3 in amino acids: CASSDGGMNTEAFF. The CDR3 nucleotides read TGTGCCAGCAGTGATGGGGGCATGAACACTGAAGCTTTCTTT.

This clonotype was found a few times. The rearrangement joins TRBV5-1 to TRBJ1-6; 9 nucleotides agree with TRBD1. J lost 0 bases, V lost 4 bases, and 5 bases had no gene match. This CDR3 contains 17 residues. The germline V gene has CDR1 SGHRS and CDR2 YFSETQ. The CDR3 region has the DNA TGCGCCAGCAGCCCCGGACAGGGGAGCTCCTATAATTCACCCCTCCACTTT. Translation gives CASSPGQGSSYNSPLHF.

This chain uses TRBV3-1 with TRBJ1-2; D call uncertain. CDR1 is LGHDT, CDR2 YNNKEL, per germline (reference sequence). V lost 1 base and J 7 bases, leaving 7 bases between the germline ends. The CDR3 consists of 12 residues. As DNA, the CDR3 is TGTGCCAGCAGCCAAGGGACGCGTGGCTACACCTTC. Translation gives CASSQGTRGYTF.

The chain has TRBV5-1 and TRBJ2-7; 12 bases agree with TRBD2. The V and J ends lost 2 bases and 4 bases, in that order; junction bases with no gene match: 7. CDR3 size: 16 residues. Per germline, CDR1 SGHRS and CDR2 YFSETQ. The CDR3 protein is CASSFLTSGRDYEQYF. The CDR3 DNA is TGCGCCAGCAGCTTTTTGACTAGCGGGAGAGATTACGAGCAGTACTTC. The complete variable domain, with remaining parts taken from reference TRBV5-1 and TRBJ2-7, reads KAGVTQTPRYLIKTRGQQVTLSCSPISGHRSVSWYQQTPGQGLQFLFEYFSETQRNKGNFPGRFSGRQFSNSRSEMNVSTLELGDSALYLCASSFLTSGRDYEQYFGPGTRLTVT.

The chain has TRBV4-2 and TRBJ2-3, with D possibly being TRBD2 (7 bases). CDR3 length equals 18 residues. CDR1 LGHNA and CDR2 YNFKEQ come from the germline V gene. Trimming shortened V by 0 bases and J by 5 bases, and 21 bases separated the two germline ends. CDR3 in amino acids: CASSQDQSLAIGGDTQYF. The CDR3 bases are TGTGCCAGCAGCCAAGATCAGTCACTAGCGATAGGGGGAGATACGCAGTATTTT.

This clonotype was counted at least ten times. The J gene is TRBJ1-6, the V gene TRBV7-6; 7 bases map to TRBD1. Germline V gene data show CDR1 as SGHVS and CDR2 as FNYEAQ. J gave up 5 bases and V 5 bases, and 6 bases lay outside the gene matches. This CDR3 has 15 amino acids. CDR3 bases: TGTGCCAGCAGCGTGGATCAGGGGGATAATTCACCCCTCCACTTT. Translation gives CASSVDQGDNSPLHF.

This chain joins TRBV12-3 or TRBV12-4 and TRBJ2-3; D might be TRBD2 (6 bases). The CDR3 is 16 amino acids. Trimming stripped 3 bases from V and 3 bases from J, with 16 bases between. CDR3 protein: CASSLVVGGATDTQYF. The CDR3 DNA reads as TGTGCCAGCAGTTTGGTGGTGGGAGGAGCAACAGATACGCAGTATTTT.

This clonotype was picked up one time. The CDR3 bases are TGTGCCAGCAGCTGGACTAGCCCGAGCTCCTACGAGCAGTACTTC. This sequence encodes CASSWTSPSSYEQYF. V gene TRBV7-6 combines with J gene TRBJ2-7; 8 bases are a match to TRBD2. CDR1 is SGHVS and CDR2 is FNYEAQ in the germline V gene. The CDR3 totals 15 residues. With 4 bases clipped from V and 0 bases from J, the junction kept 5 bases outside the gene matches. The full variable domain, rest sourced from reference TRBV7-6 and TRBJ2-7, is GAGVSQSPRYKVTKRGQDVALRCDPISGHVSLYWYRQALGQGPEFLTYFNYEAQQDKSGLPNDRFSAERPEGSISTLTIQRTEQRDSAMYRCASSWTSPSSYEQYFGPGTRLTVT.

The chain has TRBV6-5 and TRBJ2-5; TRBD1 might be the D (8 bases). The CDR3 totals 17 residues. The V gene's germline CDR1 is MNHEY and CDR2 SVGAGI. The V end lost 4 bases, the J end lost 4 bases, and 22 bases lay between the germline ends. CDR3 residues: CASSFPGGGSAVETQYF. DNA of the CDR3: TGTGCCAGCAGTTTCCCAGGGGGCGGGAGTGCCGTAGAGACCCAGTACTTC.

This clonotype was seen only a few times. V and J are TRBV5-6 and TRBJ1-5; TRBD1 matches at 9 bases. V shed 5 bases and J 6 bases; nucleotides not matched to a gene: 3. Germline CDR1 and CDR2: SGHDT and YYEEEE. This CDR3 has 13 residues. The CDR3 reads CASSRDRAQPQHF. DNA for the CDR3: TGTGCCAGCAGTCGGGACAGGGCTCAGCCCCAGCATTTT.

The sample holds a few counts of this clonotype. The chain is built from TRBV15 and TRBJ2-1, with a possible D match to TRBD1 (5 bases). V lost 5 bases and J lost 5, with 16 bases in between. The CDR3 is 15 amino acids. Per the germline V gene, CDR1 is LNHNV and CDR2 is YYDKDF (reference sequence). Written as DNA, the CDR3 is TGTGCCACCAGCCACGGCAGGGAACTTAACAATGAGCAGTTCTTC. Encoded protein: CATSHGRELNNEQFF.

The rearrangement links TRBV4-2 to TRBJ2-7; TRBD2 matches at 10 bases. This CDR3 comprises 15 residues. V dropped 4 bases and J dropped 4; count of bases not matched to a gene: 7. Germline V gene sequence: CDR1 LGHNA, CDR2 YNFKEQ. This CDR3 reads CASSPTGTSVYEQYF. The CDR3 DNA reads TGTGCCAGCAGCCCAACCGGGACTAGCGTGTACGAGCAGTACTTC.

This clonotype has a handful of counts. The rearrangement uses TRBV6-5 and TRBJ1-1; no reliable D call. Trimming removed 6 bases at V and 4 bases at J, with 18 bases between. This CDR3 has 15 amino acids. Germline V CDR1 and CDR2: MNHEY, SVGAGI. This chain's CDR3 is CASRVEGEMGTEAFF. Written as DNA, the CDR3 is TGTGCCAGCAGGGTGGAGGGAGAGATGGGCACTGAAGCTTTCTTT.

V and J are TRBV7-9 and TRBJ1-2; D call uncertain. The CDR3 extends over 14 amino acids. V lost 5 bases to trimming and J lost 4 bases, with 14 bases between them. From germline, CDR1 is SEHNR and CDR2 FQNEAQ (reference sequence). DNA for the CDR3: TGTGCCAGCAGCCGCCCTCGTGGAGGCTATGGCTACACCTTC. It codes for CASSRPRGGYGYTF.

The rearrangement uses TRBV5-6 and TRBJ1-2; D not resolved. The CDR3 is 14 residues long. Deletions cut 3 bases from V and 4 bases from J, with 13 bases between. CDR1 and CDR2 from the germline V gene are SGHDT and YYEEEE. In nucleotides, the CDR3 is TGTGCCAGCAGCTCGGCCCCCTCGGCCTATGGCTACACCTTC. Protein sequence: CASSSAPSAYGYTF.

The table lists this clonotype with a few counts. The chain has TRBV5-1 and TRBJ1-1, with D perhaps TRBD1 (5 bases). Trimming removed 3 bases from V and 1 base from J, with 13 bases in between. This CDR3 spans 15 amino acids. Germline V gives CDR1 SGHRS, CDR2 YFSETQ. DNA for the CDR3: TGCGCCAGCAGCTCGAGGGGTAGTGGGAACACTGAAGCTTTCTTT. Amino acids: CASSSRGSGNTEAFF.

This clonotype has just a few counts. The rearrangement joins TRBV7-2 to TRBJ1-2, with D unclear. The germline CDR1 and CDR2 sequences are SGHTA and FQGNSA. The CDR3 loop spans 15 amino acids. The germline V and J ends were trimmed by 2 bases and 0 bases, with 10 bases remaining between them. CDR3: CASSLWPVANYGYTF. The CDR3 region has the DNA TGTGCCAGCAGCTTATGGCCCGTGGCTAACTATGGCTACACCTTC.

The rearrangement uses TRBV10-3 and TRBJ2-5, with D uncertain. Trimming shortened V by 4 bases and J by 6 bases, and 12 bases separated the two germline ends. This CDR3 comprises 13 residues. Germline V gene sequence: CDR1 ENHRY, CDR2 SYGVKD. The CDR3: CAISGVLGQTQYF. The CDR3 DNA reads TGTGCCATCAGTGGGGTATTAGGGCAGACCCAGTACTTC.